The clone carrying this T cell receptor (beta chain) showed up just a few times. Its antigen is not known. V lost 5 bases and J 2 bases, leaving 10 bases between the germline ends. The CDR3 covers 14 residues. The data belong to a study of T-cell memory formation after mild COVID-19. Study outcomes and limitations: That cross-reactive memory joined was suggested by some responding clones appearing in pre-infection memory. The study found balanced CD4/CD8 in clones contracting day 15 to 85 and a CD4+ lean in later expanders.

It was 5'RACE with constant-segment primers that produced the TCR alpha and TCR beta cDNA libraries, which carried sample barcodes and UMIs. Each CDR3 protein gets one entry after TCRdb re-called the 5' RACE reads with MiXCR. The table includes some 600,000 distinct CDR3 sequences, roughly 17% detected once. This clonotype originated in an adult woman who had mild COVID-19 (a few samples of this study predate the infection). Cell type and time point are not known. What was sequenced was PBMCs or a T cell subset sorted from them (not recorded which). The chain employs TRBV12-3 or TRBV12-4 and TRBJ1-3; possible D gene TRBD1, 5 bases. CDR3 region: CASSPTAAGNTIYF. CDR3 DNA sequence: TGTGCCAGCAGTCCGACAGCTGCTGGAAACACCATATATTTT.